The 22 T cell receptor beta chains below all came from one sample that was sequenced in a study of blood T cell repertoires in COVID-19. TCRdb's copy holds only in-frame clones and misses some; the assay was immunoSEQ multiplex PCR. The sample holds 500,000 to 600,000 clones, roughly nine tenths seen once. The material sequenced was peripheral blood. The receptors were gathered from a woman aged 45 to 65 with COVID-19, enrolled during active disease.

The gene calls are TRBV21-1 and TRBJ2-7; the table gives TRBD1 as D, unverified against the DNA. TRBV21-1 is marked as a pseudogene. The CDR3 loop spans 15 amino acids. In DNA form, the CDR3 reads TGTGCCAGCAGCCGACCGCAGGGGAAGGACTACGAGCAGTACTTC. Its translation: CASSRPQGKDYEQYF.

The chain carries TRBV5-1 and TRBJ1-1; 8 bases agree with TRBD1. The CDR3 consists of 14 residues. Germline CDR1 SGHRS, CDR2 YFSETQ. Trimming cost V 0 bases and J 4 bases; bases outside gene matches: 2. The CDR3 sequence is CASSLEQGGTEAFF. The CDR3 bases are TGCGCCAGCAGCTTGGAACAGGGGGGCACTGAAGCTTTCTTT. The variable domain in full, completed from reference TRBV5-1 and TRBJ1-1, reads KAGVTQTPRYLIKTRGQQVTLSCSPISGHRSVSWYQQTPGQGLQFLFEYFSETQRNKGNFPGRFSGRQFSNSRSEMNVSTLELGDSALYLCASSLEQGGTEAFFGQGTRLTVV.

V gene TRBV6-5 combines with J gene TRBJ1-2; 9 positions match TRBD1. The trim removed 6 bases at V and 6 bases at J, leaving 5 bases unmatched. Germline CDR1 reads MNHEY; CDR2 reads SVGAGI. The CDR3 is made up of 13 amino acids. CDR3 protein: CASRLGQGDGYTF. In DNA form, the CDR3 reads TGTGCCAGCAGGCTGGGACAGGGTGATGGCTACACCTTC.

J is TRBJ1-6 and V is TRBV11-2, with a tentative D call TRBD1 (6 bases). The germline V and J ends were trimmed by 1 base and 8 bases, with 12 bases remaining between them. From germline, CDR1 is SGHAT and CDR2 FQNNGV. CDR3 size: 15 residues. CDR3 region: CASSLGQVIYSPLHF. The CDR3 nucleotides read TGTGCCAGCAGCTTAGGACAGGTTATCTATTCACCCCTCCACTTT.

V usage is TRBV5-1 and J usage is TRBJ1-1; D is possibly TRBD1 (6 bases). The CDR3 loop spans 15 amino acids. Germline CDR1 and CDR2: SGHRS and YFSETQ. The V gene lost 0 bases and the J gene lost 1 base, with 10 bases spanning the gap. The CDR3 coding sequence is TGCGCCAGCAGCTTGGGCCCGGGACAGAACACTGAAGCTTTCTTT. This translates into CASSLGPGQNTEAFF. Supplemented by reference TRBV5-1 and TRBJ1-1, the full variable domain reads KAGVTQTPRYLIKTRGQQVTLSCSPISGHRSVSWYQQTPGQGLQFLFEYFSETQRNKGNFPGRFSGRQFSNSRSEMNVSTLELGDSALYLCASSLGPGQNTEAFFGQGTRLTVV.

The rearrangement joins TRBV7-9 to TRBJ2-5; TRBD2 agrees at 8 bases. The CDR3 is made up of 15 amino acids. Per the germline V gene, CDR1 is SEHNR and CDR2 is FQNEAQ (reference sequence). The J segment lost 2 bases and the V segment lost 5 bases, leaving 7 bases of the junction unmatched. In DNA, the CDR3 is TGTGCCAGCAGCCGCGGGACTAGGGTTCAAGAGACCCAGTACTTC. This sequence encodes CASSRGTRVQETQYF. The full variable domain, rest sourced from reference TRBV7-9 and TRBJ2-5, is DTGVSQNPRHKITKRGQNVTFRCDPISEHNRLYWYRQTLGQGPEFLTYFQNEAQLEKSRLLSDRFSAERPKGSFSTLEIQRTEQGDSAMYLCASSRGTRVQETQYFGPGTRLLVL.

This clone showed up just once. The V gene is TRBV15, the J gene TRBJ2-7, with 7 bases aligning to TRBD1. Germline CDR1 LNHNV, CDR2 YYDKDF (reference sequence). The V segment lost 0 bases and the J segment 2 bases; nucleotides outside the gene matches: 10. The CDR3 consists of 17 residues. The CDR3 sequence is CATSREGGPVTTYEQYF. CDR3 nucleotides: TGTGCCACCAGCAGAGAAGGGGGCCCCGTGACCACCTACGAGCAGTACTTC. Full variable domain (outside the CDR3, taken from reference TRBV15 and TRBJ2-7): DAMVIQNPRYQVTQFGKPVTLSCSQTLNHNVMYWYQQKSSQAPKLLFHYYDKDFNNEADTPDNFQSRRPNTSFCFLDIRSPGLGDTAMYLCATSREGGPVTTYEQYFGPGTRLTVT.

This chain uses TRBV28 with TRBJ1-5; TRBD1 aligns across 10 bases. This CDR3 has 16 residues. J gave up 1 base and V 5 bases, and 5 bases lay outside the gene matches. CDR1 is MDHEN and CDR2 is SYDVKM in the germline V gene. Here the CDR3 reads CASSAPGQGSNQPQHF. The CDR3 DNA is TGTGCCAGCAGTGCCCCGGGACAGGGGAGCAATCAGCCCCAGCATTTT.

This rearrangement joins TRBV7-3 to TRBJ1-1, with TRBD1 identical over 7 bases. V lost 1 base, J lost 4 bases, and 3 bases stayed unmatched. Germline CDR1 SGHTA, CDR2 FQGTGA. The CDR3 has 14 residues. The CDR3 protein is CASSLRQGSTEAFF. For the CDR3, the DNA is TGTGCCAGCAGCTTAAGACAGGGTAGCACTGAAGCTTTCTTT.

Regarding this clone: Other DNA sequences in this specimen translate into the identical CDR3. The chain uses TRBV24-1 and TRBJ2-3; D possibly corresponds to TRBD2 (7 bases). The CDR3 runs to 14 residues. V was shortened by 5 bases and J by 3 bases, with 11 bases between the two germline ends. Per the germline V gene, CDR1 is KGHDR and CDR2 is SFDVKD. CDR3 sequence: CATSVGGRTDTQYF. The CDR3 DNA sequence: TGTGCCACCAGTGTGGGGGGGCGGACAGATACGCAGTATTTT.

V and J are TRBV27 and TRBJ1-1; TRBD1 might be the D (6 bases). The CDR3 sequence is 14 residues long. Trimming shortened V by 0 bases and J by 7 bases, and 12 bases separated the two germline ends. Looked up from germline, CDR1 is MNHEY and CDR2 is SMNVEV (reference sequence). CDR3 in DNA: TGTGCCAGCAGTTTATCTGGGCAGGGGAGTGAAGCTTTCTTT. It translates to CASSLSGQGSEAFF.

V is TRBV7-9 and J is TRBJ1-1; the match to TRBD1 covers 8 bases. Germline CDR1 and CDR2: SEHNR and FQNEAQ (reference sequence). The ends lost 7 bases at V and 5 bases at J; junction bases unmatched: 9. There are 14 residues in the CDR3. The CDR3 spells CASTKGQGETEAFF. The DNA of the CDR3 is TGTGCCAGCACCAAAGGACAGGGCGAAACTGAAGCTTTCTTT. The full variable domain, rest sourced from reference TRBV7-9 and TRBJ1-1, is DTGVSQNPRHKITKRGQNVTFRCDPISEHNRLYWYRQTLGQGPEFLTYFQNEAQLEKSRLLSDRFSAERPKGSFSTLEIQRTEQGDSAMYLCASTKGQGETEAFFGQGTRLTVV.

V usage is TRBV7-3 and J usage is TRBJ1-1; no definite D call. The CDR3 has 15 residues. The germline V gene encodes CDR1 SGHTA and CDR2 FQGTGA. V was pared by 5 bases and J by 0 bases, with 13 bases between. The CDR3 coding sequence is TGTGCCAGCAGCCCGTCTCGGGGAATGAACACTGAAGCTTTCTTT. It yields the protein CASSPSRGMNTEAFF.

The rearrangement uses TRBV10-2 and TRBJ2-3; tentatively, D is TRBD2 (7 bases). The CDR3 spans 13 residues. CDR1 and CDR2 (germline): WSHSY, SAAADI. The V gene lost 10 bases and the J gene lost 4 bases, with 15 bases spanning the gap. CDR3 nucleotides: TGCGCCACCGGGGCGGGGGCGGCAGATACGCAGTATTTT. Amino acids: CATGAGAADTQYF.

This chain joins TRBV19 and TRBJ1-3, with D possibly matching TRBD1 (6 bases). The CDR3 is 16 residues long. With 3 bases removed from V and 0 bases from J, the gap between germline ends came to 12 bases. CDR1 is LNHDA, CDR2 SQIVND, per germline (reference sequence). The CDR3 nucleotides read TGTGCCAGTAGTATGCGGCAGGGGAGCTCTGGAAACACCATATATTTT. Translating it yields CASSMRQGSSGNTIYF.

This sequence joins TRBV6-5 and TRBJ1-1, with D uncertain. The CDR3 has 12 amino acids. With 8 bases removed from V and 3 bases from J, the gap between germline ends came to 10 bases. Germline CDR1 reads MNHEY; CDR2 reads SVGAGI. CDR3 residues: CASGQDYTEAFF. The CDR3 DNA reads TGTGCCAGCGGCCAAGACTACACTGAAGCTTTCTTT.

V usage is TRBV6-5 and J usage is TRBJ1-1, with D possibly TRBD1 on 5 matching bases. CDR1 and CDR2 from the germline V gene are MNHEY and SVGAGI. V was clipped by 2 bases and J by 7 bases, with 14 bases between them. This CDR3 is built from 14 residues. The CDR3 region has the DNA TGTGCCAGCAGTTACCCGGGGGGGGTGGGTGAAGCTTTCTTT. This gives the protein CASSYPGGVGEAFF.

This chain links TRBV9 with TRBJ2-2, with D tentatively TRBD2 (5 bases). V was pared by 4 bases and J by 0 bases, with 16 bases between. The CDR3 has 17 amino acids. Per the germline V gene, CDR1 is SGDLS and CDR2 is YYNGEE. For the CDR3, the DNA is TGTGCCAGCAGCCACTACCACCGGGGTCCGAACACCGGGGAGCTGTTTTTT. Encoded protein: CASSHYHRGPNTGELFF.

The chain employs TRBV6-2 or TRBV6-3 and TRBJ2-7; D not resolved. The CDR3 is made up of 11 amino acids. V gave up 2 bases and J gave up 4 bases, with 3 bases separating them. The V gene's germline CDR1 is MNHEY and CDR2 SVGEGT. CDR3 DNA sequence: TGTGCCAGCAGTTACACTTACGAGCAGTACTTC. It is translated as CASSYTYEQYF.

This clone was seen a single time. The gene calls are TRBV19 and TRBJ2-3, with a tentative D call TRBD1 (6 bases). Trimming stripped 3 bases from V and 3 bases from J, with 19 bases between. Germline V gene data show CDR1 as LNHDA and CDR2 as SQIVND (reference sequence). This CDR3 spans 17 amino acids. The CDR3 bases are TGTGCCAGTAGTATCCCCGCCGGGACAAAGCATACAGATACGCAGTATTTT. Translation: CASSIPAGTKHTDTQYF. Together with reference TRBV19 and TRBJ2-3, the CDR3 gives the full variable domain: DGGITQSPKYLFRKEGQNVTLSCEQNLNHDAMYWYRQDPGQGLRLIYYSQIVNDFQKGDIAEGYSVSREKKESFPLTVTSAQKNPTAFYLCASSIPAGTKHTDTQYFGPGTRLTVL.

V gene TRBV12-5 combines with J gene TRBJ1-4; D ambiguous. The length of the CDR3 is 14 residues. V was shortened by 0 bases and J by 7 bases, with 9 bases between the two germline ends. CDR1 LGHNT and CDR2 FRNRAP come from the germline V gene. The CDR3 protein is CASGLVPSGEKLFF. In nucleotides, the CDR3 is TGTGCTAGTGGTTTGGTCCCGAGTGGTGAAAAACTGTTTTTT.

This chain uses TRBV18 with TRBJ1-2, with a tentative D call TRBD1 (5 bases). V was cut by 1 base and J by 7 bases, with 7 bases left in between. Germline-derived CDR1 and CDR2 are KGHSH and LQKENI. This CDR3 comprises 12 residues. In DNA, the CDR3 is TGTGCCAGCTCACCACAGGGGTTTGGCTACACCTTC. It is translated as CASSPQGFGYTF.